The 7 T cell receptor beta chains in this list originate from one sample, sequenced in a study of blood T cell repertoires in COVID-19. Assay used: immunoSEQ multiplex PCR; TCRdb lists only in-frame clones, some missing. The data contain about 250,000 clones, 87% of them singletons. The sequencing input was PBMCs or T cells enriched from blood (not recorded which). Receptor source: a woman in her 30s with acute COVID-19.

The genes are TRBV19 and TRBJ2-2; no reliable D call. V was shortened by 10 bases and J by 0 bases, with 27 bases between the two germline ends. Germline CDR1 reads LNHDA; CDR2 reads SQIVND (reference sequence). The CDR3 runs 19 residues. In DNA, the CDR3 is TGTGCCACAGTACCCCCTCTGGGCAGAACGACCTCGAACACCGGGGAGCTGTTTTTT. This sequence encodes CATVPPLGRTTSNTGELFF.

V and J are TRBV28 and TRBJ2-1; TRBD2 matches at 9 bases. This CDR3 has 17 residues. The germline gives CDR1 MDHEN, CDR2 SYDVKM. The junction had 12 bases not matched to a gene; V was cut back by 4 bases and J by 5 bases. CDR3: CASSSASASGIDNEQFF. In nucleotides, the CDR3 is TGTGCCAGCAGTTCTGCCTCAGCTAGCGGGATTGACAATGAGCAGTTCTTC.

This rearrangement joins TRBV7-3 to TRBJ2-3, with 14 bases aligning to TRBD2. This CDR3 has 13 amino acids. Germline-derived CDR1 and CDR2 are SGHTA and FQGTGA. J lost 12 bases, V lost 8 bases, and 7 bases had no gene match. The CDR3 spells CASAGTSGGFQYF. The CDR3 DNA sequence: TGTGCCAGCGCCGGGACTAGCGGGGGTTTTCAGTATTTT.

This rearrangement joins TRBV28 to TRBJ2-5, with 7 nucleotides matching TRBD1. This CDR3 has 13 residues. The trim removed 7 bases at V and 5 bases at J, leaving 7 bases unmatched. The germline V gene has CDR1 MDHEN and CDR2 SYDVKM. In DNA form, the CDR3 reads TGTGCCAGCAAATCGGGACAGACCGAGACCCAGTACTTC. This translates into CASKSGQTETQYF.

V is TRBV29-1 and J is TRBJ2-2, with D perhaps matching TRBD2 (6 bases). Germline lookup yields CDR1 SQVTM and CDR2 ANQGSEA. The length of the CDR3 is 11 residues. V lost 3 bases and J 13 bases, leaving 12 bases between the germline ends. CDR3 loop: CSVDLQGGLFF. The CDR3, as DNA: TGCAGCGTTGACCTCCAGGGAGGGCTGTTTTTT.

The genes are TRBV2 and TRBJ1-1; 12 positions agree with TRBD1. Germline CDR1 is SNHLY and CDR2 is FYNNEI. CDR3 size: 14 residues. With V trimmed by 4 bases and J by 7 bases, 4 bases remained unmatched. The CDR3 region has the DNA TGTGCCAGCAGTGTGGGACAGGGGGCTGATGAAGCTTTCTTT. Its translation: CASSVGQGADEAFF.

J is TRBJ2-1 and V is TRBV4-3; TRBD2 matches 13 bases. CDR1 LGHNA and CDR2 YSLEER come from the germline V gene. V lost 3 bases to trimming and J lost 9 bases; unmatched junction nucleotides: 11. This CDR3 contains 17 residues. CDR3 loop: CASSQGPGLAGLGEQFF. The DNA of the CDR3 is TGCGCCAGCAGCCAGGGGCCGGGACTAGCGGGGCTTGGTGAGCAGTTCTTC.